Listed below are T cell receptor beta chains from one sample, sequenced in a study of T cell clusters in autoimmune cytopenias. No DNA is given; TCRdb re-called the multiplex PCR reads and lists each CDR3 protein once. The sample holds some 5,400 distinct CDR3 sequences. These records were also assigned to another study, of T cell repertoires in aging, cancer and after chemotherapy.

The sample was peripheral blood. These receptors were taken from a human donor in good health. CDR3s include the opening cysteine and the closing phenylalanine or tryptophan. Size is stated for part of the rows, as once, few or many counts, or as a class when the clone is expanded.

V gene	J gene	clone size	CDR3 protein
TRBV12-3/TRBV12-4	TRBJ2-4	-	CASRRQGVGNIQYF
TRBV18	TRBJ1-2	medium-sized	CASSPAGDGYTF
TRBV19	TRBJ1-4	-	CASSLSGTNEKLFF
TRBV5-6	TRBJ2-2	medium-sized	CASSLMGQITGELFF
TRBV6-6	TRBJ1-1	-	CASSRRRHANTEAFF
TRBV7-9	TRBJ1-6	-	CASKGEGWNSPLHF
TRBV6-4	TRBJ1-4	-	CASREGVQSNEKLFF
TRBV20-1	TRBJ1-4	-	CSARTDLNEKLFF
TRBV20-1	TRBJ1-2	-	CSARGSGGYTF
TRBV6-1	TRBJ1-1	-	CASSHRTGRTEAFF
TRBV6-6	TRBJ2-1	medium-sized	CASSYTGDEQFF
TRBV11-2	TRBJ2-5	-	CASSPRIAQETQYF
TRBV24-1	TRBJ1-2	medium-sized	CATSDPTLKGYTF
TRBV12-3/TRBV12-4	TRBJ2-3	-	CASSEGSDTQYF
TRBV19	TRBJ2-1	medium-sized	CASSITSGSPYNEQFF
TRBV18	TRBJ1-2	medium-sized	CASSPKPGSEGYTF
TRBV7-6	TRBJ2-7	-	CASSADLGQGDEQYF
TRBV27	TRBJ1-1	-	CASSLFGLRGGNTEAFF
TRBV6-5	TRBJ1-3	medium-sized	CASSYSTSGNTIYF
TRBV19	TRBJ1-2	medium-sized	CASMGQNYGYTF
TRBV24-1	TRBJ1-3	-	CATSEGQGNGNTIYF
TRBV20-1	TRBJ1-5	-	CSATGAQPQHF
TRBV28	TRBJ2-1	-	CASSLYGTGGRNEQFF
TRBV20-1	TRBJ2-1	-	CSARVPGGLYNEQFF
TRBV5-1	TRBJ1-1	-	CASSSAPGTTEAFF
TRBV19	TRBJ1-1	-	CASSIEGRRLNTEAFF
TRBV7-6	TRBJ2-1	medium-sized	CASAVGSTNEQFF
TRBV11-1	TRBJ2-1	-	CASSRSGSSYNEQFF
TRBV18	TRBJ2-7	medium-sized	CASSPTQQGGYEQYF
TRBV9	TRBJ1-4	-	CASSARTATNEKLFF
TRBV6-6	TRBJ2-2	medium-sized	CASSYRTSITGELFF
TRBV6-5	TRBJ1-6	medium-sized	CASSRTRTNSPLHF
TRBV20-1	TRBJ2-1	-	CSASGVREQFF
TRBV12-3/TRBV12-4	TRBJ1-1	-	CASSWTGRNTEAFF
TRBV15	TRBJ2-1	medium-sized	CATSREGAGENEQFF
TRBV5-4	TRBJ2-5	-	CASSLTSGVRETQYF
TRBV6-6	TRBJ1-6	medium-sized	CASSDKGRGNSPLHF
TRBV11-1	TRBJ1-1	medium-sized	CASSARVEAFF
TRBV21-1	TRBJ2-1	-	CASIPRAGILSYNEQFF
TRBV19	TRBJ1-5	-	CASSWTSGAGNQPQHF
TRBV12-3/TRBV12-4	TRBJ2-1	medium-sized	CASSLADEQFF
TRBV7-9	TRBJ2-2	-	CASSPVPGELFF